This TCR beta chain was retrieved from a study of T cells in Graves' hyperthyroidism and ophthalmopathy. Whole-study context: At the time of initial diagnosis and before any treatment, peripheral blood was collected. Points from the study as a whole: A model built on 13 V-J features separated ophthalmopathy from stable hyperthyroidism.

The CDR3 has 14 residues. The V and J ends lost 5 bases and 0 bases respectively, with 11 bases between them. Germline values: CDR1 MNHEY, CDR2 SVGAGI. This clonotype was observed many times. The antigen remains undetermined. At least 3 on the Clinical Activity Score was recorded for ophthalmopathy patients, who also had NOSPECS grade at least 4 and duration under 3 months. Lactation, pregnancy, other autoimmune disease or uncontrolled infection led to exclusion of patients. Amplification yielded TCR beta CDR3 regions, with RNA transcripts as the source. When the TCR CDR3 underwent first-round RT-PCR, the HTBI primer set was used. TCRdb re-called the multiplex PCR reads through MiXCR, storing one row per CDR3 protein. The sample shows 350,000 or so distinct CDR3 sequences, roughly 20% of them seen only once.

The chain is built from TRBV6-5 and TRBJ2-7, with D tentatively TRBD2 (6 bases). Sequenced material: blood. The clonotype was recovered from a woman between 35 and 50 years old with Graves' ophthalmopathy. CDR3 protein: CASSREGLSYEQYF. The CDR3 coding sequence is TGTGCCAGCAGTCGCGAGGGACTCTCCTACGAGCAGTACTTC.